Included here is one TCR beta chain sequence, with context. The source of the sample is a study of blood T cell repertoires in COVID-19. Across the study: T cells, B-cell-depleted T cells, or PBMCs supplied cDNA or gDNA.

CDR3 length equals 17 residues. Germline V gene data show CDR1 as SQVTM and CDR2 as ANQGSEA. V dropped 1 base and J dropped 6; count of bases not matched to a gene: 13. Method: immunoSEQ multiplex PCR; TCRdb's copy keeps in-frame clones and lacks some. Found here are just under 80,000 clones, 80% to 90% of them singletons; the top ten hold approximately 46%. The clonotype was recovered from a human donor in a cohort sampled during active COVID-19. This rearrangement joins TRBV29-1 to TRBJ2-1; 9 nucleotides match TRBD1. The specimen was peripheral blood. CDR3 amino acids: CSVEGFGDRGDVNEQFF. The CDR3 DNA is TGCAGCGTTGAAGGATTCGGCGACAGGGGGGACGTCAATGAGCAGTTCTTC.